This T cell receptor beta chain was retrieved from a study of vaccination effects on CD4 cells after COVID-19. Looking at the study overall: Samples were taken post-vaccine, and their median timing was 72 days after the second dose.

Cells that had been cultured for 10 days were the source of isolated CD4+ T cells. Two doses of either BNT162b2 or mRNA-1273 were given to each participant. Assay: immunoSEQ multiplex PCR; the TCRdb copy retains only in-frame clones and omits some. The table includes some 66,000 clones, less than 85% detected once. On this clone itself: The antigen is unknown.

CDR1 MRHNA and CDR2 SNTAGT come from the germline V gene. CDR3 length: 13 amino acids. Trimming left V 2 bases short and J 10 bases short, with 9 bases between. The TCR comes from a human donor who received a COVID-19 vaccine. V gene TRBV6-4 combines with J gene TRBJ1-6; weak D call: TRBD1 (5 bases). This specimen consisted of CD4+ T cells from PBMCs cultured without peptide, obtained after COVID-19 vaccination. The CDR3 bases are TGTGCCAGCAGTGACAGGGGAGGCTCACCCCTCCACTTT. Its protein product is CASSDRGGSPLHF.